This entry features one T cell receptor (beta chain) sequence. What it binds is unknown. The sample originates from a study of vaccination and CD4 T cells after COVID-19. As for the study in general: Sampling after COVID took place at a median of around 91 days (range 35 to 161) following diagnosis. Study-level points and caveats: A comparatively limited set of convalescent patients was examined, with no early post-infection timepoints.

The CDR3 spans 16 residues. Trimming removed 6 bases at V and 1 base at J, with 14 bases between. Germline V CDR1 and CDR2: KGHDR, SFDVKD. Scientists ran DNA taken from cultured CD4+ T cells through the Oncomine TCR Beta short-read assay for sequencing. Researchers extracted genomic DNA from CD4+ T cells that had been cultured. TCRdb used MiXCR to reprocess the PCR reads, holding one entry per CDR3 protein. Of 9,500 to 15,000 distinct CDR3 sequences in the sample, 45% to 55% were seen once. The treatment here: roughly 11-day PBMC culture with coronavirus spike peptide pools or control peptides (ViraFEST assay). PBMCs were cultured at two million per well with 8 to 10 IU/ml IL-2 and 9 to 10 ug/ml peptide pools.

Source: cultured CD4+ T cells from blood, taken after SARS-CoV-2 vaccination. This receptor was obtained from a human donor with COVID-19. This chain uses TRBV24-1 with TRBJ2-2; D may be TRBD1 (5 bases). In DNA form, the CDR3 reads TGTGCCACCAGTACTTGGTCGCAGGGGAACACCGGGGAGCTGTTTTTT. Its translation: CATSTWSQGNTGELFF.